This TCR beta chain was recorded in a study of blood T cell repertoires in COVID-19. The wider study: Donors in the United States, Italy and Spain gave samples during acute or convalescent COVID-19. T cells, B-cell-depleted T cells, or PBMCs supplied cDNA or gDNA.

Original processing methods: The assay estimated nucleated cells by amplifying reference gene primers. Using immunoSEQ multiplex PCR, the repertoire was profiled, and TCRdb retains in-frame clones only, with some absent. V and J calls plus clone size are reproduced from that table; the DNA served to infer D and trimming. The repertoire holds 50,000 to 65,000 clones, with approximately 91% as singletons. The CDR3 runs 15 residues. V was clipped by 4 bases and J by 9 bases, with 16 bases between them. Germline V gene lookup returns CDR1 MNHEY and CDR2 SVGAGI. The V and J genes are TRBV6-5 and TRBJ1-6; D possibly corresponds to TRBD1 (6 bases). This sequence originates from a man aged 50-60 years with active COVID-19. Sample: peripheral blood. The CDR3 nucleotides read TGTGCCAGCAGTTCCTTCGGGGGGCGGAGTTCACCCCTCCACTTT. Its protein product is CASSSFGGRSSPLHF.